The sequence of this T cell receptor (beta chain) was determined in a study of early T cells in non-severe SARS-CoV-2 infection. TCRdb re-analysed the 5' RACE reads in MiXCR, keeping a single row per CDR3 protein. Of 74,000 or so distinct CDR3 sequences in the sample, around 10% were seen once. This clonotype was seen repeatedly, ten times or more. The germline gives CDR1 MNHEY, CDR2 SVGEGT. The CDR3 covers 14 residues. Trimming removed 1 base from V and 4 bases from J, with 8 bases in between. This clonotype originated in an adult who was a healthcare worker with PCR-confirmed SARS-CoV-2 infection or an uninfected control (not recorded which). V is TRBV6-2 or TRBV6-3 and J is TRBJ1-5, with a possible D match to TRBD1 (5 bases). The specimen was whole blood. This chain's CDR3 is CASSYYGGNQPQHF. Here the CDR3 DNA reads TGTGCCAGCAGTTACTATGGGGGTAATCAGCCCCAGCATTTT.